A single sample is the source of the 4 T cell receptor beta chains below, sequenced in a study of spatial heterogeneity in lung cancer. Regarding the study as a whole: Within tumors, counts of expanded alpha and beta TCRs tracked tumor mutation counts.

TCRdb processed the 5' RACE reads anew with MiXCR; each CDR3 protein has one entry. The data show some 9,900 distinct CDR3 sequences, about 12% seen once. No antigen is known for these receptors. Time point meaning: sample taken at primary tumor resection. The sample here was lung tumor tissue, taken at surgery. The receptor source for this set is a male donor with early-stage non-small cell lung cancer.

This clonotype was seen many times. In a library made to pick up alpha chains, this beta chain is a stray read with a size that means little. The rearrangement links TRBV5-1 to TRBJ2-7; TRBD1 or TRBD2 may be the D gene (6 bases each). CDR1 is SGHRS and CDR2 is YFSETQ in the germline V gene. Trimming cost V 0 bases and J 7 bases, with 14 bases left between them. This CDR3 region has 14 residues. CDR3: CASSLDPGAGEQYF. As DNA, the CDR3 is TGCGCCAGCAGCTTGGATCCGGGGGCGGGTGAGCAGTACTTC.

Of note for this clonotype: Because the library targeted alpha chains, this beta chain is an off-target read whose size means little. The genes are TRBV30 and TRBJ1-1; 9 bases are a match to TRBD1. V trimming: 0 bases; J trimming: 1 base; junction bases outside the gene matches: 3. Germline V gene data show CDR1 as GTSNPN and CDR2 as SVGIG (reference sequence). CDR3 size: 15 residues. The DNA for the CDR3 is TGTGCCTGGAGTGTGGACAGGGGAGCGAACACTGAAGCTTTCTTT. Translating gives CAWSVDRGANTEAFF.

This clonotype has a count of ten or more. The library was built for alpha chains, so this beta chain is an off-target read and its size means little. The CDR3: CASSPSRAPGADTQYF. In DNA, the CDR3 is TGTGCCAGCAGCCCATCGAGGGCGCCCGGGGCAGATACGCAGTATTTT. The chain couples TRBV5-4 to TRBJ2-3; D is perhaps TRBD2 (5 bases). Germline CDR1 and CDR2: SGHNT and YYREEE (reference sequence). V dropped 4 bases and J dropped 4 bases, with 19 bases sitting between them. The CDR3 has 16 amino acids.

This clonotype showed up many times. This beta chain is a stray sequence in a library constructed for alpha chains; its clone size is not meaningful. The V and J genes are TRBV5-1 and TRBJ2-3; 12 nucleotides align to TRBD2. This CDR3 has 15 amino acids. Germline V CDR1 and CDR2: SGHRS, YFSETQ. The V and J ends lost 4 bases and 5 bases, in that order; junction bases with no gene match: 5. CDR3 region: CASSMRLAGEDTQYF. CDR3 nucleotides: TGCGCCAGCAGCATGCGACTAGCGGGAGAAGATACGCAGTATTTT.